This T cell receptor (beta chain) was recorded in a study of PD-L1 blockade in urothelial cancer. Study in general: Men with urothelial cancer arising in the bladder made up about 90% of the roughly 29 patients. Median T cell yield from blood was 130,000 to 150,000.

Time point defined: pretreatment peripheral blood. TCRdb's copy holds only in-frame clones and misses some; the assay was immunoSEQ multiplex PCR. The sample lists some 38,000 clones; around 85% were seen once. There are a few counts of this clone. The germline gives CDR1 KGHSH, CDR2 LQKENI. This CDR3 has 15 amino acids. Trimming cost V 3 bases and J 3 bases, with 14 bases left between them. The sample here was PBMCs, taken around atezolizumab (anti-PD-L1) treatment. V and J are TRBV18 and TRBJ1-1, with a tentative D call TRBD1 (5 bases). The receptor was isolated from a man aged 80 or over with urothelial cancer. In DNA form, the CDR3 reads TGTGCCAGCTCACCCATACAGGTTTCTGACACTGAAGCTTTCTTT. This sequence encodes CASSPIQVSDTEAFF.